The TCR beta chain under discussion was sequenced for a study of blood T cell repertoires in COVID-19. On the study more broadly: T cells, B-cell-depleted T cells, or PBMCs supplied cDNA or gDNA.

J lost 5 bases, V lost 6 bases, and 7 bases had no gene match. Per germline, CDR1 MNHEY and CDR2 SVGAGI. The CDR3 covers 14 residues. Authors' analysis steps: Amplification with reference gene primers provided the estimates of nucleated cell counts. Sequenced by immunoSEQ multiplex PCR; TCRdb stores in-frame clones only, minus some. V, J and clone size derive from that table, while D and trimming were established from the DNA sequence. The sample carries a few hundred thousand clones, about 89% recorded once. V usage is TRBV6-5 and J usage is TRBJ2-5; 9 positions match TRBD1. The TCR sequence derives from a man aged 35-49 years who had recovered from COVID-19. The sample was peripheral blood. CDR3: CASRPQGAKETQYF. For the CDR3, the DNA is TGTGCCAGCAGGCCACAGGGGGCTAAGGAGACCCAGTACTTC.